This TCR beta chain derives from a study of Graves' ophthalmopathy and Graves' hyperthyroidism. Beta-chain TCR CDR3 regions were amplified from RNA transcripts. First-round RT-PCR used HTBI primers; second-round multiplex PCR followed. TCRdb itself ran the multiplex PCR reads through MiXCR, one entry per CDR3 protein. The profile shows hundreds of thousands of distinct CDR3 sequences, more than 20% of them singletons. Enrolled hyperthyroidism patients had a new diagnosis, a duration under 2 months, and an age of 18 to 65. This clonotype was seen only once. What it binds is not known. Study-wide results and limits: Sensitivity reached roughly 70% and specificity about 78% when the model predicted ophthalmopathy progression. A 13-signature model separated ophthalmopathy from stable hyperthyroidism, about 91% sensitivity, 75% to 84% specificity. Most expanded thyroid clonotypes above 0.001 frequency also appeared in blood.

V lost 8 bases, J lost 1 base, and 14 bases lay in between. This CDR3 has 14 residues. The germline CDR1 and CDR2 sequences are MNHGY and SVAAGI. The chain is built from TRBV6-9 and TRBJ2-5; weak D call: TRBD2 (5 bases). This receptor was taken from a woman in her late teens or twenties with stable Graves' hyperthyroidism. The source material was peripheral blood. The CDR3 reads CASPLGVTQETQYF. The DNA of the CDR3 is TGTGCCAGCCCTCTCGGGGTCACCCAAGAGACCCAGTACTTC.